The following is a T cell receptor beta chain sequence with its context. Its matching antigen is unknown. The CDR3 covers 14 residues. The germline CDR1 and CDR2 sequences are MDHEN and SYDVKM. The V and J ends lost 5 bases and 3 bases respectively, with 13 bases between them. Alongside a J-beta primer mix, a sample-barcoded 5' primer served in a second PCR lasting roughly 7 to 12 cycles. TCRdb ran MiXCR on the 5' RACE reads and lists one entry per CDR3 protein. Among about 2 million distinct CDR3 sequences listed, around 48% were seen once. This entry comes from a study of blood T cells in healthy people across ages. Study outcomes and limitations: TCR beta diversity per million T cells fell roughly linearly with age.

V usage is TRBV28 and J usage is TRBJ1-1, with D possibly matching TRBD1 (6 bases). The clonotype originates from a woman aged 40 to 50 in good health. Specimen: blood. The DNA for the CDR3 is TGTGCCAGCAGTCTACAGGGATTACACACTGAAGCTTTCTTT. Its translation: CASSLQGLHTEAFF.